The sequence of this T cell receptor (beta chain) was determined in a study of blood T cell repertoires in COVID-19. Overall study: Specimens from acute and convalescent COVID-19 originated in the United States, Italy and Spain. The analysed material was cDNA or gDNA that came from T cells, B-cell-depleted T cells, or PBMCs.

Germline trimming cut 0 bases from V and 4 bases from J; bases unmatched to any gene: 6. The V gene's germline CDR1 is SGHRS and CDR2 YFSETQ. The CDR3 has 16 amino acids. Original methodology: Estimated nucleated cell counts came from reference gene primer amplification. This table comes from immunoSEQ multiplex PCR, and its TCRdb copy is limited to in-frame clones, with some not included. From that table come the V and J calls and clone size; the DNA was used to work out D and trimming. There are roughly 250,000 clones in the sample; roughly 80% occur only once, and about an eighth lies in the top ten.

The V call is TRBV5-1, the J call TRBJ2-7; 11 nucleotides align to TRBD2. The sample consisted of peripheral blood. The origin of this receptor is a woman aged 60-75 years with active or convalescent COVID-19. CDR3 DNA sequence: TGCGCCAGCAGCTTGGCTAAGACTAGCGGGGCATACGAGCAGTACTTC. Translated: CASSLAKTSGAYEQYF.